The 4 T cell receptor beta chains below all came from one sample that was sequenced in a study of blood T cells in healthy people across ages. A second about 7 to 11 cycle PCR used barcoded and J-beta primers. MiXCR, run by TCRdb on the 5' RACE reads, gives a single entry per CDR3 protein. The table includes over a million distinct CDR3 sequences, 20% to 25% detected once. The same data also contributed to another study, on T cells of mothers and their children.

The source material was blood. These receptors were collected from a girl aged 2 to 9 in good health.

This clonotype was detected a few times. The J gene is TRBJ2-5, the V gene TRBV29-1, with D maybe TRBD2 (5 bases). The germline CDR1 and CDR2 sequences are SQVTM and ANQGSEA. This CDR3 has 15 amino acids. Trimming left V 0 bases short and J 1 base short, with 12 bases between. CDR3 in DNA: TGCAGCGTTGAAGATCTTCGAGCGGCCCAAGAGACCCAGTACTTC. Its protein is CSVEDLRAAQETQYF.

In this sample, this clonotype turned up once. The gene calls are TRBV6-2 or TRBV6-3 and TRBJ2-5; 8 positions agree with TRBD2. TRBJ2-1 explains the end of the DNA better; the J call may be wrong. The CDR3 sequence is 14 residues long. CDR1 is MNHEY and CDR2 is SVGEGT in the germline V gene. Here the CDR3 reads CASGPPGLADEQFF. CDR3 nucleotides: TGTGCCAGCGGACCGCCCGGACTAGCAGATGAGCAGTTCTTC.

This clonotype was seen a few times. The chain carries TRBV7-9 and TRBJ1-4, with no clear D. Trimming pared 2 bases from V and 7 bases from J, leaving 8 bases between. Per germline, CDR1 SEHNR and CDR2 FQNEAQ (reference sequence). The CDR3 extends over 13 amino acids. The CDR3 coding sequence is TGTGCCAGCAGCTTATTAGCCGTTGAAAAACTGTTTTTT. Translated: CASSLLAVEKLFF.

J is TRBJ2-5 and V is TRBV6-5; no clear D gene. The CDR3 is made up of 13 amino acids. The V end lost 6 bases, the J end lost 4 bases, and 12 bases lay between the germline ends. The germline V gene encodes CDR1 MNHEY and CDR2 SVGAGI. CDR3 loop: CASRPIARETQYF. CDR3 coding DNA: TGTGCCAGCAGACCTATTGCCCGAGAGACCCAGTACTTC.